This T cell receptor beta chain came from a study of blood T cells in healthy people across ages. Study-wide results and caveats: A roughly linear age-dependent decrease characterized TCR beta diversity per million T cells.

Comment on this clonotype: Antigen specificity is unknown.

A second PCR of roughly 7 to 11 cycles used a sample-barcoded 5' primer and a J-beta primer mix. MiXCR, run by TCRdb on the 5' RACE reads, gives a single entry per CDR3 protein. The sample holds approximately 850,000 distinct CDR3 sequences; about three fifths are singletons and the top ten take approximately 23%. This sequence was found in a man aged 25 to 45 in good health. Sequenced sample: blood.

In DNA form, the CDR3 reads TGTGCCATCAGTGAGTCCCGATCCGGAGGCAATGAGCAGTACTTC. Translation gives CAISESRSGGNEQYF. V and J are TRBV10-3 and TRBJ2-1; D perhaps matches TRBD2 (5 bases). The closer fit of TRBJ2-7 to the DNA end suggests the J call may be wrong. The CDR3 has 15 amino acids. The germline gives CDR1 ENHRY, CDR2 SYGVKD.